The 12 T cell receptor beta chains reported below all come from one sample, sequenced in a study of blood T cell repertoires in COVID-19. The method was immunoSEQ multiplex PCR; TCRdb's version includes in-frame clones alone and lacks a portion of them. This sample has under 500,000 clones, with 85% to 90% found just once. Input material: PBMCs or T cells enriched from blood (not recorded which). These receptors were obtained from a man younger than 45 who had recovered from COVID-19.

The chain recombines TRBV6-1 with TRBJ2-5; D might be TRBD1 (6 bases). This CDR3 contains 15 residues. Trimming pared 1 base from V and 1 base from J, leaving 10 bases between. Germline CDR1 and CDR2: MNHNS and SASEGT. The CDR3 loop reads CASSEDTGFQETQYF. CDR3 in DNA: TGTGCCAGCAGTGAAGACACAGGGTTCCAAGAGACCCAGTACTTC.

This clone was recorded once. This CDR3 is CASSLALTVDYGYTF. CDR3 nucleotide sequence: TGTGCCAGCAGCTTGGCACTGACAGTAGACTATGGCTACACCTTC. The chain carries TRBV5-8 and TRBJ1-2, with a weak D call TRBD1 (5 bases). V lost 0 bases and J 3 bases, leaving 12 bases between the germline ends. Germline CDR1 reads SGHTS; CDR2 reads YDEGEE. This CDR3 contains 15 residues.

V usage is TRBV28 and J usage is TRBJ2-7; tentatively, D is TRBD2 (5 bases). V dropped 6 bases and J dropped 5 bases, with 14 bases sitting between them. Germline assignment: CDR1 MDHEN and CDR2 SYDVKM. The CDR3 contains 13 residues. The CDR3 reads CASRSGSPHEQYF. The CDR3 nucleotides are TGTGCCAGCAGATCGGGGTCTCCCCACGAGCAGTACTTC.

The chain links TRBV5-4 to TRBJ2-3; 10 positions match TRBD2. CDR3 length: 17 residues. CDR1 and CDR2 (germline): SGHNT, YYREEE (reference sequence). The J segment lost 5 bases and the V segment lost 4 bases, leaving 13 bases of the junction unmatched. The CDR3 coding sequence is TGTGCCAGCAGCCTCCTCGGGCTAGCGGGAGATCAAGATACGCAGTATTTT. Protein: CASSLLGLAGDQDTQYF. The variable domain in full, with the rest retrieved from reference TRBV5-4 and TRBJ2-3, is ETGVTQSPTHLIKTRGQQVTLRCSSQSGHNTVSWYQQALGQGPQFIFQYYREEENGRGNFPPRFSGLQFPNYSSELNVNALELDDSALYLCASSLLGLAGDQDTQYFGPGTRLTVL.

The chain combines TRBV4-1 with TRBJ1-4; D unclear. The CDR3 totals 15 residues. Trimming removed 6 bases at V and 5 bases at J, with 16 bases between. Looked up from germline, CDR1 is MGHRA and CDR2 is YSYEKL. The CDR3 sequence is CASRPQAGLNEKLFF. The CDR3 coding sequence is TGCGCCAGCAGACCTCAGGCGGGCCTAAATGAAAAACTGTTTTTT.

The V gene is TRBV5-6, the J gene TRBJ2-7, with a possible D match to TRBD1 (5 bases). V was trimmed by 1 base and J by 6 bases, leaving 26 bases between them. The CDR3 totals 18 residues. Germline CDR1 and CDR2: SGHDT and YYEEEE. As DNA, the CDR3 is TGTGCCAGCAGCTTGTATACAGATAATCTCCCTCGCCAGGGCGAGCAGTACTTC. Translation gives CASSLYTDNLPRQGEQYF. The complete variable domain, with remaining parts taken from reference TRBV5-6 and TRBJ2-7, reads DAGVTQSPTHLIKTRGQQVTLRCSPKSGHDTVSWYQQALGQGPQFIFQYYEEEERQRGNFPDRFSGHQFPNYSSELNVNALLLGDSALYLCASSLYTDNLPRQGEQYFGPGTRLTVT.

CDR3 nucleotide sequence: TGTGCCAGCAGTTTAGGGACTAGCGGGAGTTATGAGCAGTTCTTC. It is translated as CASSLGTSGSYEQFF. V gene TRBV27 combines with J gene TRBJ2-1; 14 bases fit TRBD2. V gave up 2 bases and J gave up 8 bases; unmatched junction bases: 2. This CDR3 comprises 15 residues. Germline CDR1 reads MNHEY; CDR2 reads SMNVEV (reference sequence).

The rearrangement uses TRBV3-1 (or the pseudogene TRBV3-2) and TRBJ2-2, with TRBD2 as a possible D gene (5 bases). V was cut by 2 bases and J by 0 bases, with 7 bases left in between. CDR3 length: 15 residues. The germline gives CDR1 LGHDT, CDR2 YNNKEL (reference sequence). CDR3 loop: CASSQRGSNTGELFF. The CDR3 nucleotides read TGTGCCAGCAGCCAACGCGGGTCGAACACCGGGGAGCTGTTTTTT.

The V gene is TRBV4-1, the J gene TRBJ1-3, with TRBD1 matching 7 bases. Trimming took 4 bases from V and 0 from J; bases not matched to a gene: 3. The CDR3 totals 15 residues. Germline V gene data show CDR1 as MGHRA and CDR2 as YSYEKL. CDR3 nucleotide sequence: TGCGCCAGCAGCCGTACAGGGGACTCTGGAAACACCATATATTTT. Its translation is CASSRTGDSGNTIYF.

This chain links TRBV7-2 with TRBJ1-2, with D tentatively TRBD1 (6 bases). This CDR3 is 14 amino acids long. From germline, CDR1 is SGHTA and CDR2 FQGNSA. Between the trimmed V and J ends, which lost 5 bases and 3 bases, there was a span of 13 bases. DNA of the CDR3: TGTGCCAGCAGCAAAGGGGGTTTAGACTATGGCTACACCTTC. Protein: CASSKGGLDYGYTF.

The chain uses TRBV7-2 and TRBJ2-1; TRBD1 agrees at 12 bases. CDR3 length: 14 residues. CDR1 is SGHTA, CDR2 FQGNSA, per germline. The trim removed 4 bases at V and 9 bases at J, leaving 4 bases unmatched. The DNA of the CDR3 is TGTGCCAGCAGCTGGGGACAGGGGGCGGGTGAGCAGTTCTTC. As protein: CASSWGQGAGEQFF.

CDR3 coding DNA: TGTGCCAGCAGCCAAGTGTCGAGTTTCTATGGCTACACCTTC. Protein product: CASSQVSSFYGYTF. This chain links TRBV3-1 (or the pseudogene TRBV3-2) with TRBJ1-2; D unresolved. CDR3 length: 14 amino acids. V was cut by 1 base and J by 4 bases, with 10 bases left in between. CDR1 and CDR2 from the germline V gene are LGHDT and YNNKEL (reference sequence).